This T cell receptor beta chain comes out of a study of blood T cells in healthy people across ages. CDR3 size: 15 residues. V was shortened by 0 bases and J by 1 base, with 10 bases between the two germline ends. CDR1 is LGHNA and CDR2 is YSLEER in the germline V gene. Whenever a sample was processed, at least 7 million PBMCs were isolated. Using a J-beta primer mix together with a sample-barcoded 5' primer, a second PCR was run for about 6 to 11 cycles. MiXCR was run by TCRdb on the 5' RACE reads, yielding one entry per CDR3 protein. The table records around 1,000,000 distinct CDR3 sequences, approximately 25% of them present only once. The same specimen was also included in a second study, on T cells of mothers and their children. That source adds: Every mother supplied over 8.5 million TCR beta CDR3 reads and every child around 3 million. Related pairs of mothers and children showed slightly higher, non-significant overlap versus unrelated pairs.

The chain uses TRBV4-3 and TRBJ2-7; D may be TRBD2 (6 bases). The sequence was collected from a girl aged 2-15 years in good health. The sample consisted of blood. The CDR3 DNA reads TGCGCCAGCAGCCAAGACAGAGCGGGTTCCTACGAGCAGTACTTC. Residues: CASSQDRAGSYEQYF.